These T cell receptor beta chains were read from a single sample in a study of radiation and T cells in renal cell carcinoma. Assay: immunoSEQ multiplex PCR; the TCRdb copy retains only in-frame clones and omits some. The data hold 120,000 or so clones, with approximately 85% observed a single time. This sample comprised blood, obtained from a patient whose treatment included radiotherapy and nephrectomy. The receptor source for this set is a man over 45 with renal cell carcinoma. Each CDR3 is given with its conserved first and last residue. The D gene is left open where the match is weak. Size values are once, few and many counts, or a class for expanded clones, and some rows have none.

V gene: TRBV5-1; CDR3 length: 15; clone size: NA; D gene: TRBD2; J gene: TRBJ2-7; CDR3 DNA: TGCGCCAGCAGCCGGGGGACTAGCGGGGCCTACGAGCAGTACTTC; CDR3 protein: CASSRGTSGAYEQYF
V gene: TRBV19; CDR3 length: 15; clone size: NA; D gene: NA; J gene: TRBJ1-5; CDR3 DNA: TGTGCCAGCCGCAAAAACGAAGGTGGCAATCAGCCCCAGCATTTT; CDR3 protein: CASRKNEGGNQPQHF
V gene: TRBV7-9; CDR3 length: 15; clone size: NA; D gene: TRBD2; J gene: TRBJ2-1; CDR3 DNA: TGTGCCAGCACCATCCCCCTAGGGGAGGGCAATGAGCAGTTCTTC; CDR3 protein: CASTIPLGEGNEQFF
V gene: TRBV27; CDR3 length: 15; clone size: NA; D gene: NA; J gene: TRBJ2-3; CDR3 DNA: TGTGCCAGCAGTTTTAGCGGAGCTAGCACAGATACGCAGTATTTT; CDR3 protein: CASSFSGASTDTQYF
V gene: TRBV6-4; CDR3 length: 11; clone size: NA; D gene: NA; J gene: TRBJ1-1; CDR3 DNA: TGTGCCAGCTACGAGAACACTGAAGCTTTCTTT; CDR3 protein: CASYENTEAFF
V gene: TRBV6-5; CDR3 length: 14; clone size: NA; D gene: NA; J gene: TRBJ2-2; CDR3 DNA: TGTGCCAGCAGCCGGACCATCGACCCCGGGGAGCTGTTTTTT; CDR3 protein: CASSRTIDPGELFF
V gene: TRBV7-2; CDR3 length: 14; clone size: NA; D gene: TRBD1; J gene: TRBJ1-2; CDR3 DNA: TGTGCCAGCACCCTGGGACAGGGTAACTATGGCTACACCTTC; CDR3 protein: CASTLGQGNYGYTF
V gene: TRBV5-4; CDR3 length: 13; clone size: NA; D gene: NA; J gene: TRBJ2-1; CDR3 DNA: TGTGCCAGCAGCTTGACAGGCTCCAATGAGCAGTTCTTC; CDR3 protein: CASSLTGSNEQFF
V gene: TRBV19; CDR3 length: 15; clone size: NA; D gene: TRBD2; J gene: TRBJ2-1; CDR3 DNA: TGTGCCAGTAGTATAGTAGCGGGGCCCTACAATGAGCAGTTCTTC; CDR3 protein: CASSIVAGPYNEQFF
V gene: TRBV7-2; CDR3 length: 16; clone size: once; D gene: NA; J gene: TRBJ2-7; CDR3 DNA: TGTGCCAGCAGCTTTTCATCCCTAGATCCATCCTACGAGCAGTACTTC; CDR3 protein: CASSFSSLDPSYEQYF
V gene: TRBV29-1; CDR3 length: 15; clone size: NA; D gene: NA; J gene: TRBJ1-3; CDR3 DNA: TGCAGCGTTGTGGAGGGTGAGCTAGCTGGAAACACCATATATTTT; CDR3 protein: CSVVEGELAGNTIYF
V gene: TRBV28; CDR3 length: 15; clone size: medium-sized; D gene: TRBD1; J gene: TRBJ1-1; CDR3 DNA: TGTGCCAGCAGTTCCATAGGACAGGGGAACACTGAAGCTTTCTTT; CDR3 protein: CASSSIGQGNTEAFF
V gene: TRBV5-1; CDR3 length: 14; clone size: once; D gene: NA; J gene: TRBJ2-3; CDR3 DNA: TGCGCCAGCAGCTTGGGACAGGCAGCAGATACGCAGTATTTT; CDR3 protein: CASSLGQAADTQYF
V gene: TRBV7-8; CDR3 length: 13; clone size: once; D gene: TRBD1; J gene: TRBJ2-1; CDR3 DNA: TGTGCCAGCAGCTTCGACAGGGGTAATGAGCAGTTCTTC; CDR3 protein: CASSFDRGNEQFF
V gene: TRBV5-1; CDR3 length: 17; clone size: NA; D gene: NA; J gene: TRBJ2-2; CDR3 DNA: TGCGCCAGCAGCCAAGAGCGAGTAGGAGGTCGGCTCGGGGAGCTGTTTTTT; CDR3 protein: CASSQERVGGRLGELFF
V gene: TRBV11-2; CDR3 length: 12; clone size: few; D gene: NA; J gene: TRBJ2-3; CDR3 DNA: TGTGCCAGCAGCGGGCGGACAGATACGCAGTATTTT; CDR3 protein: CASSGRTDTQYF
V gene: TRBV30; CDR3 length: 12; clone size: NA; D gene: NA; J gene: TRBJ1-3; CDR3 DNA: TGTGCCTGGAGTCCCTCTGGAAACACCATATATTTT; CDR3 protein: CAWSPSGNTIYF